This T cell receptor (beta chain) was identified during a study of regulatory T cells in long-lasting Graves disease. Study at large: Persistent Graves' disease denoted over 5 years of antithyroid drugs plus positive TSH receptor antibodies.

Specified time point: persistent/refractory GD, antithyroid drugs over 5 years with positive TRAb. RNA from PBMCs was the source of the TCR library. iRepertoire HTBI primers and Arm-PCR of CDR3 regions built TCR beta libraries. From the multiplex PCR reads, TCRdb called clonotypes with MiXCR, one entry per CDR3 protein. The sample yields 700,000 or so distinct CDR3 sequences, 30% seen once. The V and J ends lost 6 bases and 6 bases, in that order; junction bases with no gene match: 6. Germline V gives CDR1 MNHNS, CDR2 SASEGT. The CDR3 sequence is 14 residues long. Comment on this clonotype: Its antigen is not identified.

Points from the study as a whole: Relative to new patients (966), persistent patients exhibited greater sharing of public clonotypes (2,741).

The chain combines TRBV6-1 with TRBJ2-7, with TRBD2 matching 12 bases. This sample comprised peripheral blood mononuclear cells (PBMCs), obtained when the disease was refractory, from a patient treated with antithyroid drugs. This sequence originates from a female donor with Graves disease. In DNA, the CDR3 is TGTGCCAGCAGGACTAGCGGGAGAGCTCCCGAGCAGTACTTC. Translation gives CASRTSGRAPEQYF.